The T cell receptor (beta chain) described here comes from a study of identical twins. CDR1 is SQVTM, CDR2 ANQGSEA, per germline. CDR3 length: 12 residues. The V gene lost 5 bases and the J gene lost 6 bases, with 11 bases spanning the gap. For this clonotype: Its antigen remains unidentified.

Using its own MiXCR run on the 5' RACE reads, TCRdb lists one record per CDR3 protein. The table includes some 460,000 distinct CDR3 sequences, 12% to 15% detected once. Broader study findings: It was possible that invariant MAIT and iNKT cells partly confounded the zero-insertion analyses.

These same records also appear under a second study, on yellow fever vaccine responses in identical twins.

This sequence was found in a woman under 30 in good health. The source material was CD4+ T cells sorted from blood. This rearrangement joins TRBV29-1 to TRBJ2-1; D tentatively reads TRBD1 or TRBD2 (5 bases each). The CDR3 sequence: CSVTDGTNEQFF. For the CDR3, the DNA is TGCAGCGTTACAGACGGGACCAATGAGCAGTTCTTC.